Below, one T cell receptor (beta chain) is given with its context. Its antigen is not known. This sample was taken from a study of Graves' ophthalmopathy and Graves' hyperthyroidism. Study-wide results and limits: The study's model predicted ophthalmopathy progression at about 68% sensitivity and about 72% specificity.

Stable hyperthyroidism meant no progression to ophthalmopathy within 18 months of follow-up. Enrolled hyperthyroidism patients had a new diagnosis, a duration under 2 months, and an age of 18 to 65. The PBMCs were taken from around 9.1 ml of fresh peripheral blood. The TCR beta CDR3 regions underwent amplification from RNA transcripts. The first round was an RT-PCR with HTBI primers, and the second round was a multiplex PCR. Each CDR3 protein is one row after TCRdb ran MiXCR on the multiplex PCR reads. The sample shows a few hundred thousand distinct CDR3 sequences, 21% of them seen only once. V lost 4 bases and J 3 bases, leaving 17 bases between the germline ends. The CDR3 has 15 residues. Germline-derived CDR1 and CDR2 are SGDLS and YYNGEE.

The clonotype was recovered from a woman aged 18-29 years with stable Graves' hyperthyroidism. The sample comprised peripheral blood. The chain has TRBV9 and TRBJ2-7; TRBD2 is a possible D gene (6 bases). CDR3 DNA: TGTGCCAGCAGCCCAGGAGGGGAATTGGGCTACGAGCAGTACTTC. This encodes CASSPGGELGYEQYF.